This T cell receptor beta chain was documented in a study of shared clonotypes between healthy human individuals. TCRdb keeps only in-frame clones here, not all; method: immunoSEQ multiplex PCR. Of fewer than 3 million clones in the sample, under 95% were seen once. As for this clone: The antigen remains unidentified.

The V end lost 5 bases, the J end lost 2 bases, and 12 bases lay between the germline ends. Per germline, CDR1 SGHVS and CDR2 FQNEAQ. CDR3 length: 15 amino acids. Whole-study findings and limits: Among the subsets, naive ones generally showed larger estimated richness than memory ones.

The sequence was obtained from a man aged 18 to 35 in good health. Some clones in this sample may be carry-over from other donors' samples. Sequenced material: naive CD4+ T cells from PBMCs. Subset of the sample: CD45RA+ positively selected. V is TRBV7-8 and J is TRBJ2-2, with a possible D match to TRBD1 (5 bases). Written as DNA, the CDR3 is TGTGCCAGCAGCAGAAGACAGAGAAACACCGGGGAGCTGTTTTTT. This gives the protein CASSRRQRNTGELFF.